The next 14 T cell receptor beta chains were all read from a single sample in a study of blood T cell repertoires in COVID-19. Some clones are missing from TCRdb's copy, which holds only in-frame ones; the method was immunoSEQ multiplex PCR. The sample carries about 68,000 clones, roughly four fifths recorded once. Sample: peripheral blood. The receptors were sampled from a man at least 80 years old with acute or convalescent COVID-19.

The rearrangement joins TRBV18 to TRBJ1-1, with D hard to call. V dropped 4 bases and J dropped 1 base, with 10 bases sitting between them. The CDR3 runs 14 residues. Germline loops: CDR1 KGHSH, CDR2 LQKENI. CDR3 loop: CASSQNFQNTEAFF. The CDR3 DNA reads TGTGCCAGCTCACAGAACTTCCAGAACACTGAAGCTTTCTTT.

The chain employs TRBV6-2 or TRBV6-3 and TRBJ2-5; 7 nucleotides agree with TRBD1. V lost 6 bases to trimming and J lost 1 base; unmatched junction nucleotides: 8. The germline gives CDR1 MNHEY, CDR2 SVGEGT. CDR3 length equals 15 residues. CDR3 bases: TGTGCCAGCAGCCCCACAGGGGTCCTCCAAGAGACCCAGTACTTC. As protein: CASSPTGVLQETQYF.

V and J are TRBV3-1 (or the pseudogene TRBV3-2) and TRBJ2-3; 7 positions match TRBD2. This CDR3 contains 14 residues. V dropped 8 bases and J dropped 0; count of bases not matched to a gene: 5. Per the germline V gene, CDR1 is LGHDT and CDR2 is YNNKEL (reference sequence). The CDR3 sequence is CASGNSGSTDTQYF. In DNA form, the CDR3 reads TGTGCCAGCGGCAATAGCGGGAGCACAGATACGCAGTATTTT.

This clone was detected only once. The chain has TRBV4-2 and TRBJ2-1, with 7 bases that match TRBD2. J lost 9 bases, V lost 4 bases, and 12 bases had no gene match. The length of the CDR3 is 15 residues. The germline V gene encodes CDR1 LGHNA and CDR2 YNFKEQ. CDR3 loop: CASSRRGEGSSEQFF. CDR3 DNA sequence: TGTGCCAGCAGCCGCAGAGGGGAGGGGTCAAGTGAGCAGTTCTTC.

The chain couples TRBV6-2 or TRBV6-3 to TRBJ2-2; 15 bases line up with TRBD2. This CDR3 comprises 18 residues. Germline V gene sequence: CDR1 MNHEY, CDR2 SVGEGT. Unmatched junction bases numbered 10, after V lost 4 bases and J lost 7 bases. As DNA, the CDR3 is TGTGCCAGCAGTTCTCCTGGACTAGCGGGGGGGCGGCTCGGGGAGCTGTTTTTT. Protein: CASSSPGLAGGRLGELFF.

The genes are TRBV7-2 and TRBJ2-5; D is undetermined. The germline V gene has CDR1 SGHTA and CDR2 FQGNSA. Trimming took off 0 bases at V and 1 base at J, with 6 bases between the two ends. CDR3 size: 14 residues. The DNA for the CDR3 is TGTGCCAGCAGCTTAGCCCCAGGCCAAGAGACCCAGTACTTC. Protein: CASSLAPGQETQYF.

V gene TRBV5-1 combines with J gene TRBJ1-2, with a possible D match to TRBD1 (6 bases). CDR3 length: 15 amino acids. CDR1 and CDR2 (germline): SGHRS, YFSETQ. V lost 4 bases and J 4 bases, leaving 17 bases between the germline ends. The CDR3 loop is CASSTQGDISYGYTF. The DNA of the CDR3 is TGCGCCAGCAGCACACAGGGTGATATCTCCTATGGCTACACCTTC.

This clone has just a few counts. This chain links TRBV28 with TRBJ2-7, with 7 bases fitting TRBD2. Germline assignment: CDR1 MDHEN and CDR2 SYDVKM. The CDR3 is 18 amino acids. V shed 8 bases, J shed 4 bases, and the junction held 23 bases outside the gene matches. CDR3 nucleotide sequence: TGTGCCAGCGCTACCGGGGAGGGTGTGAATTATTGGTTGTACGAGCAGTACTTC. Residues: CASATGEGVNYWLYEQYF.

CDR3 DNA: TGTGCCAGCAGCCTCCAAGGGGCAAAAATACCGACTGAAGCTTTCTTT. Its protein product is CASSLQGAKIPTEAFF. The V gene is TRBV7-2, the J gene TRBJ1-1; D is possibly TRBD1 (5 bases). Trimming cost V 5 bases and J 5 bases, with 21 bases left between them. Looked up from germline, CDR1 is SGHTA and CDR2 is FQGNSA. CDR3 length equals 16 residues.

The chain recombines TRBV7-3 with TRBJ2-6; TRBD1 agrees at 8 bases. Per the germline V gene, CDR1 is SGHTA and CDR2 is FQGTGA. The CDR3 loop spans 18 amino acids. Trimming at V came to 5 bases and at J to 3 bases, leaving 12 bases not matched to a gene. CDR3 loop: CASSHAGQGVGGANVLTF. The DNA for the CDR3 is TGTGCCAGCAGCCACGCAGGACAGGGAGTAGGTGGGGCCAACGTCCTGACTTTC.

This clone has at least ten counts. The chain is built from TRBV28 and TRBJ2-7; D is ambiguous. CDR1 is MDHEN, CDR2 SYDVKM, per germline. The CDR3 contains 13 residues. The ends were cut back, 2 bases at V and 1 base at J, with 6 bases in the middle. The CDR3 bases are TGTGCCAGCAGTTTAGGAGTATCCTACGAGCAGTACTTC. Translation gives CASSLGVSYEQYF.

This chain joins TRBV7-6 and TRBJ2-1, with 7 bases identical to TRBD2. This CDR3 spans 15 amino acids. Germline V CDR1 and CDR2: SGHVS, FNYEAQ. V shed 1 base, J shed 2 bases, and the junction held 2 bases outside the gene matches. The CDR3 coding sequence is TGTGCCAGCAGCTTAGGGCTAGCGGCCTACAATGAGCAGTTCTTC. The encoded protein is CASSLGLAAYNEQFF.

V gene TRBV7-9 combines with J gene TRBJ2-1, with 8 positions matching TRBD2. The length of the CDR3 is 16 residues. Unmatched junction bases numbered 13, after V lost 5 bases and J lost 7 bases. Germline V lookup: CDR1 SEHNR, CDR2 FQNEAQ (reference sequence). Written as DNA, the CDR3 is TGTGCCAGCAGCGGGGCCGGGACTAGAACCTTAAATGAGCAGTTCTTC. This sequence encodes CASSGAGTRTLNEQFF.

This chain links TRBV30 with TRBJ2-4; no reliable D call. CDR1 and CDR2 (germline): GTSNPN, SVGIG (reference sequence). The length of the CDR3 is 8 residues. The CDR3 DNA sequence: TGTACAGTAAACATTCAGTACTTC. Translating it yields CTVNIQYF.